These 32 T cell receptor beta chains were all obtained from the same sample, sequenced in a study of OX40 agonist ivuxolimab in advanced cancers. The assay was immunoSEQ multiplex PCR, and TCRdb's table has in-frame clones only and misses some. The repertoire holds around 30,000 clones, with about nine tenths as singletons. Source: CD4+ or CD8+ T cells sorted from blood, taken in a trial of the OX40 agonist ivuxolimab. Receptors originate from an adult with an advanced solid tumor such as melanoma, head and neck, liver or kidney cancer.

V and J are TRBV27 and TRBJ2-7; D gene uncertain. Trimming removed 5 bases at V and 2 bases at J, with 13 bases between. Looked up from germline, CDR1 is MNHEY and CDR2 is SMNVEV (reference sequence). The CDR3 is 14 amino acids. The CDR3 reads CASSNKKGPYEQYF. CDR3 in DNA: TGTGCCAGCAGTAACAAGAAGGGTCCCTACGAGCAGTACTTC.

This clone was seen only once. For the CDR3, the DNA is TGTGCCAGCAAAGGGACACAACTAGAGAATGAAAAACTGTTTTTT. This codes for CASKGTQLENEKLFF. The chain employs TRBV2 and TRBJ1-4, with D possibly being TRBD1 (6 bases). This CDR3 contains 15 residues. CDR1 is SNHLY and CDR2 is FYNNEI in the germline V gene. Trimming took 7 bases from V and 5 from J, leaving 17 bases between them.

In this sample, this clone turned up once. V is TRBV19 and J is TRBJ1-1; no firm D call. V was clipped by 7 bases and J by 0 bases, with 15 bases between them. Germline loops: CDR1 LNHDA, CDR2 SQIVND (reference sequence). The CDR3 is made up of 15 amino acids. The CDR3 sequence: CASTFEGAMNTEAFF. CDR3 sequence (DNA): TGTGCCAGTACCTTTGAGGGTGCCATGAACACTGAAGCTTTCTTT.

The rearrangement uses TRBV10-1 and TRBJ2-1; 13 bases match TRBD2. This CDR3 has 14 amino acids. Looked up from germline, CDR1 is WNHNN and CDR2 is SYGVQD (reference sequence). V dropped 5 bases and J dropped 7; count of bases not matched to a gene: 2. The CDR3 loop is CASSPGLAGNEQFF. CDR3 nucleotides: TGCGCCAGCAGTCCGGGACTAGCGGGGAATGAGCAGTTCTTC.

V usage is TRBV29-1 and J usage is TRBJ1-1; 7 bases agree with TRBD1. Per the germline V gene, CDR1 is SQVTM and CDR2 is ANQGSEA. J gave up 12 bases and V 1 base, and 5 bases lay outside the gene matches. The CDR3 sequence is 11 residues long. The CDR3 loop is CSVEGAGGTFF. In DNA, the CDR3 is TGCAGCGTTGAAGGGGCAGGGGGGACTTTCTTT.

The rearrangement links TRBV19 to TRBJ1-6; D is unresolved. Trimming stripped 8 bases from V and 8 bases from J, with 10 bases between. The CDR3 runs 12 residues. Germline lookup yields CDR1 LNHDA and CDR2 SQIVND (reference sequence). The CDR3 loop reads CASHTGDSPLHF. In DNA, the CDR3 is TGTGCCAGTCATACTGGGGATTCACCCCTCCACTTT.

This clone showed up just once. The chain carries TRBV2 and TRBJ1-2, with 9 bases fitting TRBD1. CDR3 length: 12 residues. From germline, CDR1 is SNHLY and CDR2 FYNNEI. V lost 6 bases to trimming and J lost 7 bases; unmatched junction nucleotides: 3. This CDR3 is CASRGQGSGYTF. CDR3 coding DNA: TGTGCCAGCAGGGGACAGGGCTCTGGCTACACCTTC.

This CDR3 reads CATTLDSSYEQYF. As DNA, the CDR3 is TGTGCCACTACCCTGGACAGTTCCTACGAGCAGTACTTC. The V and J genes are TRBV2 and TRBJ2-7, with a tentative D call TRBD1 (6 bases). This CDR3 has 13 residues. Germline V gene data show CDR1 as SNHLY and CDR2 as FYNNEI. Between the trimmed V and J ends, which lost 10 bases and 1 base, there was a span of 14 bases.

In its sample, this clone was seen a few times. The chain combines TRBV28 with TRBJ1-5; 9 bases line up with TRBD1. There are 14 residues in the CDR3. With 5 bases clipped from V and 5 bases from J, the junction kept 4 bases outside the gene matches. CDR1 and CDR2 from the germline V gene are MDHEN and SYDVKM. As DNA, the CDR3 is TGTGCCAGCAGTCTGGGACAGGGATATCAGCCCCAGCATTTT. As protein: CASSLGQGYQPQHF.

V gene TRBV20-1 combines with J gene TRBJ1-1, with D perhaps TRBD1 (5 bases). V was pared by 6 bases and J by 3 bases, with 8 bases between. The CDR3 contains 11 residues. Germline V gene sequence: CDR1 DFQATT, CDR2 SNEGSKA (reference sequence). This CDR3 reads CSAEGDTEAFF. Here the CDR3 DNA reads TGCAGTGCAGAAGGGGACACTGAAGCTTTCTTT.

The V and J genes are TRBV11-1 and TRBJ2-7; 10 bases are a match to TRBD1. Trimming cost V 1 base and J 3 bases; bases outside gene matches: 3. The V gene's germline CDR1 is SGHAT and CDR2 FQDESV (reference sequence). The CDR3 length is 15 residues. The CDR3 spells CASSLDGTGVYEQYF. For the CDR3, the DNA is TGTGCCAGCAGCTTAGATGGGACAGGGGTCTACGAGCAGTACTTC.

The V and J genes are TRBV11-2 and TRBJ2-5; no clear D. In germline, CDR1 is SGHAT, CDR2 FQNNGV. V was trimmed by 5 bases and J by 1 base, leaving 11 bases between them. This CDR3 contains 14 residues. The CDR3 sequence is CASSPLLGQETQYF. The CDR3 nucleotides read TGTGCCAGCAGCCCCCTCTTGGGCCAAGAGACCCAGTACTTC.

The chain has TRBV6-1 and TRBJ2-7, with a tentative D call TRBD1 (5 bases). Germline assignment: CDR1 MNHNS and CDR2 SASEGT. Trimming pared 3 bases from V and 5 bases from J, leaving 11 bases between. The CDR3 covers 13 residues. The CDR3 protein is CASSDPGKDEQYF. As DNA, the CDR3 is TGTGCCAGCAGTGATCCAGGGAAGGACGAGCAGTACTTC.

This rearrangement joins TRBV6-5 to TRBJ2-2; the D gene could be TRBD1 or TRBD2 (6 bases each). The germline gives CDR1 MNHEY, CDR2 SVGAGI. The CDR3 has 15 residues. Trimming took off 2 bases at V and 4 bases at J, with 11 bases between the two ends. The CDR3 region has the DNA TGTGCCAGCAGTTACGGAGGGGGTAGCACCGGGGAGCTGTTTTTT. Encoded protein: CASSYGGGSTGELFF.

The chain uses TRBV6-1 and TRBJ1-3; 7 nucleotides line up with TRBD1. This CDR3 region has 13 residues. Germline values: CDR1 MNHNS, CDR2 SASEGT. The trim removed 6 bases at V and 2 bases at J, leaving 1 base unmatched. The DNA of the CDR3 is TGTGCCAGCAGGACAGGGACTGGAAACACCATATATTTT. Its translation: CASRTGTGNTIYF.

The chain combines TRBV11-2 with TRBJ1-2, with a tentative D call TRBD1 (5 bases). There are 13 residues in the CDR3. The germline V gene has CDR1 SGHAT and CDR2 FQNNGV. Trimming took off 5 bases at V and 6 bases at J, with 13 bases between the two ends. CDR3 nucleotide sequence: TGTGCCAGCAGCCCACCAGGGCTGCATGGCTACACCTTC. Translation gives CASSPPGLHGYTF.

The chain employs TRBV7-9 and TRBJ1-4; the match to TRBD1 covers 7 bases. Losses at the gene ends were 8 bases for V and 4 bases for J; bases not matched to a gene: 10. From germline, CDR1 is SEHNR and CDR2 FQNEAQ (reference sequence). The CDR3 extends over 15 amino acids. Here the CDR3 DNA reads TGTGCCAGCTCCATTCCCCGGGACAGTAATGAAAAACTGTTTTTT. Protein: CASSIPRDSNEKLFF.

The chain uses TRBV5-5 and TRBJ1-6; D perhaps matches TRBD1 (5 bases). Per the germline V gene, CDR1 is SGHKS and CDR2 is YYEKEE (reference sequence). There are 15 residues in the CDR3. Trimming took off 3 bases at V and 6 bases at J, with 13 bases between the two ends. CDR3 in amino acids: CASSYLTEPNSPLHF. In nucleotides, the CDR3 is TGTGCCAGCAGCTACCTGACAGAACCTAATTCACCCCTCCACTTT.

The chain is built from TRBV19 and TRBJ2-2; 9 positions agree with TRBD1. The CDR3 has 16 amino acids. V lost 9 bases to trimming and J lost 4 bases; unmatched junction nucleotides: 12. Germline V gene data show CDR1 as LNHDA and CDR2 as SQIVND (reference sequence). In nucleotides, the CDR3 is TGTGCCAGCCGCAACGGAGGACAGGGGTCCACCGGGGAGCTGTTTTTT. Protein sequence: CASRNGGQGSTGELFF.

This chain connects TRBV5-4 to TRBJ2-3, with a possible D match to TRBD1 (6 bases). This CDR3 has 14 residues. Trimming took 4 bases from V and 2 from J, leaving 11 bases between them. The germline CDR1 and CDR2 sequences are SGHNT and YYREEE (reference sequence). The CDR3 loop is CASSLDRFTDTQYF. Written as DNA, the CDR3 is TGTGCCAGCAGCCTGGACAGATTCACAGATACGCAGTATTTT.

The CDR3 nucleotides are TGCAGTGCTAGGGGAGGAGGGTTAGCTTTCTTT. Residues: CSARGGGLAFF. The chain employs TRBV20-1 and TRBJ1-1; no clear D. V was clipped by 3 bases and J by 10 bases, with 12 bases between them. Germline loops: CDR1 DFQATT, CDR2 SNEGSKA (reference sequence). This CDR3 is built from 11 residues.

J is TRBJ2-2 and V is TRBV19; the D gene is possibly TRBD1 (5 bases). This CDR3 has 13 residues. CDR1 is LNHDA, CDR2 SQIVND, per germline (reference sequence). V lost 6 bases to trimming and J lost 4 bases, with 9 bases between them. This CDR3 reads CASRATATGELFF. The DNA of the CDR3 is TGTGCCAGTAGGGCGACAGCCACCGGGGAGCTGTTTTTT.

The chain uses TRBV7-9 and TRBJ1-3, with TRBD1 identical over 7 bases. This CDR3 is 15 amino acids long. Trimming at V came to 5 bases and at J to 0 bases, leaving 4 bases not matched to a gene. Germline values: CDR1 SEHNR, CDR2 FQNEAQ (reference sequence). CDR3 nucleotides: TGTGCCAGCAGCCCCGGGACAGCCTCTGGAAACACCATATATTTT. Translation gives CASSPGTASGNTIYF.

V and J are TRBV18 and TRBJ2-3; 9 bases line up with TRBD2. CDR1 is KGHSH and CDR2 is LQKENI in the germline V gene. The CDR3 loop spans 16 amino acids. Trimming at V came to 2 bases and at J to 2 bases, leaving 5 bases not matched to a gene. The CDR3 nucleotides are TGTGCCAGCTCACCATTAGCGGGGGTACACACAGATACGCAGTATTTT. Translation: CASSPLAGVHTDTQYF.

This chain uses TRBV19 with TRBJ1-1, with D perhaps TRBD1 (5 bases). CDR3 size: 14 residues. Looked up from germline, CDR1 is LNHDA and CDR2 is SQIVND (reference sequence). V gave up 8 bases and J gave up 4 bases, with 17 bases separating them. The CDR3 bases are TGTGCCAGTTGGGGCGGGGCAGGCGGCACTGAAGCTTTCTTT. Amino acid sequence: CASWGGAGGTEAFF.

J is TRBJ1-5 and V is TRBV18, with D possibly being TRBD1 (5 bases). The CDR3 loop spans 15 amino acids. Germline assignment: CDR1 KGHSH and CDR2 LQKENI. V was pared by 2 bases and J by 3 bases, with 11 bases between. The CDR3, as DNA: TGTGCCAGCTCACCAGGGGACGGCACCAATCAGCCCCAGCATTTT. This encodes CASSPGDGTNQPQHF.

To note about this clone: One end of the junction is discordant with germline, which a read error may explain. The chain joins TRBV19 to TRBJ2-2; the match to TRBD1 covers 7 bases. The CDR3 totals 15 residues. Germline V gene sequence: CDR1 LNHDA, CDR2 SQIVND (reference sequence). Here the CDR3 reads CASSPGTENAGELFF. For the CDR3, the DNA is TGTGCCAGTAGTCCCGGGACAGAGAACGCCGGGGAGCTGTTTTTT.

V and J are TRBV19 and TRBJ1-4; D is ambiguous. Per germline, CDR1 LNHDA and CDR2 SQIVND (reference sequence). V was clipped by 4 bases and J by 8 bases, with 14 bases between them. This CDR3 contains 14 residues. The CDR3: CASSTGPVGEKLFF. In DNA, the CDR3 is TGTGCCAGTAGTACCGGACCGGTTGGGGAAAAACTGTTTTTT. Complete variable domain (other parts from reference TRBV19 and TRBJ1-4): DGGITQSPKYLFRKEGQNVTLSCEQNLNHDAMYWYRQDPGQGLRLIYYSQIVNDFQKGDIAEGYSVSREKKESFPLTVTSAQKNPTAFYLCASSTGPVGEKLFFGSGTQLSVL.

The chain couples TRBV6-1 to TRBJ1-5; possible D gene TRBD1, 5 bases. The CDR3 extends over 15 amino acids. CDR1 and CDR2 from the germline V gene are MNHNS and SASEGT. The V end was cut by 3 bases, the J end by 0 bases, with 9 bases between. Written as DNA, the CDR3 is TGTGCCAGCAGTGATACAGGCCCTAGCAATCAGCCCCAGCATTTT. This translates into CASSDTGPSNQPQHF.

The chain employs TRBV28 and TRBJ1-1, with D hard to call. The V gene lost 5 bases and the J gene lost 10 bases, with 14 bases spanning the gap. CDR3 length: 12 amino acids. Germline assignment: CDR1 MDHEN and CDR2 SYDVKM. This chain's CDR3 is CASSNDPAGAFF. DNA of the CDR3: TGTGCCAGCAGTAACGACCCAGCGGGAGCTTTCTTT.

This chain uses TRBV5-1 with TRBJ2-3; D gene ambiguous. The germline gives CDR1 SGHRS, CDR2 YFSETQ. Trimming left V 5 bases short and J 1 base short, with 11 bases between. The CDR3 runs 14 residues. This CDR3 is CASRPGAGTDTQYF. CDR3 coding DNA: TGCGCCAGCAGACCGGGTGCCGGCACAGATACGCAGTATTTT.

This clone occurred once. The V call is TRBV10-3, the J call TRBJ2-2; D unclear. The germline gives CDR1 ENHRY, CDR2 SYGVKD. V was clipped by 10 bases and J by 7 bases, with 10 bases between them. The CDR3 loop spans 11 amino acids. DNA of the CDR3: TGTGCCACCGAATTGGGCGGGGAGCTGTTTTTT. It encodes CATELGGELFF.